The present T cell receptor beta chain was sequenced within a study of blood T cell repertoires in COVID-19. On the study more broadly: Researchers got acute and convalescent COVID-19 samples from the United States, Italy and Spain. The cDNA or gDNA used as material had been derived from T cells, B-cell-depleted T cells, or PBMCs.

Per germline, CDR1 LNHDA and CDR2 SQIVND (reference sequence). The V end lost 6 bases, the J end lost 1 base, and 21 bases lay between the germline ends. The CDR3 sequence is 17 residues long. The protocol was immunoSEQ multiplex PCR, while the TCRdb copy is restricted to in-frame clones and leaves out a portion. The sample records some 150,000 clones, about 90% being singletons. The sample consisted of peripheral blood. The receptor's source is a man aged 45 to 65 with acute or convalescent COVID-19. This chain connects TRBV19 to TRBJ1-1; no clear D gene. CDR3 sequence reads: CASSPSFPGGSNTEAFF. CDR3 in DNA: TGTGCCAGTAGCCCAAGCTTCCCAGGAGGGTCGAACACTGAAGCTTTCTTT.